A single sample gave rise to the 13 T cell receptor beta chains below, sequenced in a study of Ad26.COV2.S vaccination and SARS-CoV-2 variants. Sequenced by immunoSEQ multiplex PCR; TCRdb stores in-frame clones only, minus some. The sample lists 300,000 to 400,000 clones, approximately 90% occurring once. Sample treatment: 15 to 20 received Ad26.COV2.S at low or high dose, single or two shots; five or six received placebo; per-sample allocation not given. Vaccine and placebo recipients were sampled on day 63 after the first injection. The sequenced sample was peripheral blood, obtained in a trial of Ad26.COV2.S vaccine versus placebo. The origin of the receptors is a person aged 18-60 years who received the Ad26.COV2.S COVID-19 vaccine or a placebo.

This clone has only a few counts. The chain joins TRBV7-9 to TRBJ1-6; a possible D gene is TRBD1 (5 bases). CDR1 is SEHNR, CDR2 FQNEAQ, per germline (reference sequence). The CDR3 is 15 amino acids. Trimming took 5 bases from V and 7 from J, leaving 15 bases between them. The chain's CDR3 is CASSARDRTNSPLHF. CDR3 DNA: TGTGCCAGCAGCGCAAGGGACCGGACGAATTCACCCCTCCACTTT.

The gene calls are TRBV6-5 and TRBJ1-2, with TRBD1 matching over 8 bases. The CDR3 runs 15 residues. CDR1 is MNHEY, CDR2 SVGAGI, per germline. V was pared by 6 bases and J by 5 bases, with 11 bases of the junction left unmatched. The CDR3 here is CASRRYRTGSYGYTF. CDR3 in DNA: TGTGCCAGCAGGCGATACCGGACAGGGAGTTATGGCTACACCTTC.

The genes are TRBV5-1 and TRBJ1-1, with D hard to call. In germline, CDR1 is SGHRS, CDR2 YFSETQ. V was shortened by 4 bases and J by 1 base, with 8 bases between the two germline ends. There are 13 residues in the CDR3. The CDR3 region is CASSPTPNTEAFF. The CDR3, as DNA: TGCGCCAGCAGCCCGACACCGAACACTGAAGCTTTCTTT. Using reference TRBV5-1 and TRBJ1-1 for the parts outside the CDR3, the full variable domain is KAGVTQTPRYLIKTRGQQVTLSCSPISGHRSVSWYQQTPGQGLQFLFEYFSETQRNKGNFPGRFSGRQFSNSRSEMNVSTLELGDSALYLCASSPTPNTEAFFGQGTRLTVV.

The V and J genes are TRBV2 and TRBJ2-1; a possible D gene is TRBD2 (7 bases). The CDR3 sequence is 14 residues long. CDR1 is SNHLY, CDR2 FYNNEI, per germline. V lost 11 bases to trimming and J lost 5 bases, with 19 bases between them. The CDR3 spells CAFKGPGGNNEQFF. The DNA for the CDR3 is TGTGCCTTTAAAGGTCCGGGGGGCAACAATGAGCAGTTCTTC.

In DNA, the CDR3 is TGCGCCAGCAGCCCCCGGACCAGGGGGCAAGTGGATGAAAAACTGTTTTTT. Residues: CASSPRTRGQVDEKLFF. J is TRBJ1-4 and V is TRBV4-3; 8 bases are a match to TRBD1. Germline CDR1 LGHNA, CDR2 YSLEER. CDR3 length: 17 amino acids. The ends lost 4 bases at V and 6 bases at J; junction bases unmatched: 13.

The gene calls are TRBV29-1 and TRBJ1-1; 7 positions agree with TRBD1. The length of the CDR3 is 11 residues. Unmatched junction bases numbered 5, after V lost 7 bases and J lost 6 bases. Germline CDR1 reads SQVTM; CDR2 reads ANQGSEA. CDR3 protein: CSGTGDSEAFF. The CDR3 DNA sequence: TGCAGCGGAACAGGGGACTCTGAAGCTTTCTTT.

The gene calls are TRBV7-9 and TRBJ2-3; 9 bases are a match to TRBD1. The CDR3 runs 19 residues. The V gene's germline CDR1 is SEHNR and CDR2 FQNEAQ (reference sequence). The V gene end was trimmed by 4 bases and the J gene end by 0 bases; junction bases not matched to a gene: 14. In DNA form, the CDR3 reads TGTGCCAGCAGCTCGCCGGGACAGGGTTCTTCTCCTAGCACAGATACGCAGTATTTT. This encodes CASSSPGQGSSPSTDTQYF.

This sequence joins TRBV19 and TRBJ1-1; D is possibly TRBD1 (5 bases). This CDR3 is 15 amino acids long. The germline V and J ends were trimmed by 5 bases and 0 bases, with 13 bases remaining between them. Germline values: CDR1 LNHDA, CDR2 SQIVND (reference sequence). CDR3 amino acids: CASSFLGPMNTEAFF. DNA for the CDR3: TGTGCCAGTAGTTTTCTGGGACCTATGAACACTGAAGCTTTCTTT.

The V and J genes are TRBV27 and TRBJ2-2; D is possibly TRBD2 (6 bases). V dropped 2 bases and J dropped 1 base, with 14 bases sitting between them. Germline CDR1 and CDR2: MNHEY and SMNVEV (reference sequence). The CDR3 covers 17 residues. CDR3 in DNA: TGTGCCAGCAGTTTAAAGGGACTTCGCTGGAACACCGGGGAGCTGTTTTTT. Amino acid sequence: CASSLKGLRWNTGELFF.

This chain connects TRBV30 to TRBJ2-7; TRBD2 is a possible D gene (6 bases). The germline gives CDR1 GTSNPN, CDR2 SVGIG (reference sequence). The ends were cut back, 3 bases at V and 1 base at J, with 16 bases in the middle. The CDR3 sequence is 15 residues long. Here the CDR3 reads CAWRRGIGRSYEQYF. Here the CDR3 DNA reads TGTGCCTGGAGACGGGGGATCGGTAGATCCTACGAGCAGTACTTC.

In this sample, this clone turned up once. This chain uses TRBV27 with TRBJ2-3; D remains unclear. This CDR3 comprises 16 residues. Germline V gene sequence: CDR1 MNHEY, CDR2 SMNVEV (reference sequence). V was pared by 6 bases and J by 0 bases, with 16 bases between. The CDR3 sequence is CASSPLDWSSTDTQYF. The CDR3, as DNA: TGTGCCAGCAGCCCACTTGACTGGTCGAGCACAGATACGCAGTATTTT.

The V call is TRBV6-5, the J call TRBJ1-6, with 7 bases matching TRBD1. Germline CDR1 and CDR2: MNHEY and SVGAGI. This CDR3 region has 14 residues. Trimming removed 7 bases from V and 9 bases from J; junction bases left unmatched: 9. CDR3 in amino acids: CASTLDRVSSPLHF. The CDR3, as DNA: TGTGCCAGCACCCTTGACAGGGTAAGTTCACCCCTCCACTTT.

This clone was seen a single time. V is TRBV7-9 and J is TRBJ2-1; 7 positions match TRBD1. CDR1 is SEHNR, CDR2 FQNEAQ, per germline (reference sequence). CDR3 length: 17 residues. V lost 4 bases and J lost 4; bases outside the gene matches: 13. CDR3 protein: CASSSTLTGFSYNEQFF. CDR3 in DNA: TGTGCCAGCAGCTCCACTCTGACAGGGTTCTCTTACAATGAGCAGTTCTTC.